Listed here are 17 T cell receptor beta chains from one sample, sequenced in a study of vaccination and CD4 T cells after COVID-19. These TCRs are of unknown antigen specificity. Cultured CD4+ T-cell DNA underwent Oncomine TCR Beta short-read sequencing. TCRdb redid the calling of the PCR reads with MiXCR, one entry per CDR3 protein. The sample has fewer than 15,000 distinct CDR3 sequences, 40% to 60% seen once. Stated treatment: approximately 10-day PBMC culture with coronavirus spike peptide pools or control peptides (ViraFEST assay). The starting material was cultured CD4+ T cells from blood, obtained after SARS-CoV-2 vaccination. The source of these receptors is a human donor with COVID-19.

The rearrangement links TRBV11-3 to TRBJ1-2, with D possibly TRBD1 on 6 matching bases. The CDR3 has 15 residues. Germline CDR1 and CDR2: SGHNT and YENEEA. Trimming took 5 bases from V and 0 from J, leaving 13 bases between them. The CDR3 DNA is TGTGCCAGCAGCCACTACAGGGAAGCTAACTATGGCTACACCTTC. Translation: CASSHYREANYGYTF.

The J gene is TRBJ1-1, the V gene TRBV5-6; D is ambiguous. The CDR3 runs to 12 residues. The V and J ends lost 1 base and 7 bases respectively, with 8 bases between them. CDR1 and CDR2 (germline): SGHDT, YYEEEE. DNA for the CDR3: TGTGCCAGCAGCTTGAACTATGATGAAGCTTTCTTT. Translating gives CASSLNYDEAFF. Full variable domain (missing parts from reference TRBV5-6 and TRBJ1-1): DAGVTQSPTHLIKTRGQQVTLRCSPKSGHDTVSWYQQALGQGPQFIFQYYEEEERQRGNFPDRFSGHQFPNYSSELNVNALLLGDSALYLCASSLNYDEAFFGQGTRLTVV.

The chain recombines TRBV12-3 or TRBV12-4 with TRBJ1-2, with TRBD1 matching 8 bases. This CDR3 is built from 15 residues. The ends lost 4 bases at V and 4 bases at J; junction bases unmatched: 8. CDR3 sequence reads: CASSSGQGGSYGYTF. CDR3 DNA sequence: TGTGCCAGCAGTTCTGGACAGGGAGGGAGCTATGGCTACACCTTC.

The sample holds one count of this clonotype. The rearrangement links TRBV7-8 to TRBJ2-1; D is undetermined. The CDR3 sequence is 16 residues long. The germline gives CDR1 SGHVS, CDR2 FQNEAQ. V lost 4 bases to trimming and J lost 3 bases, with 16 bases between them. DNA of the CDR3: TGTGCCAGCAGCTCTGGTGGGCTGGGCTTCTACAATGAGCAGTTCTTC. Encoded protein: CASSSGGLGFYNEQFF.

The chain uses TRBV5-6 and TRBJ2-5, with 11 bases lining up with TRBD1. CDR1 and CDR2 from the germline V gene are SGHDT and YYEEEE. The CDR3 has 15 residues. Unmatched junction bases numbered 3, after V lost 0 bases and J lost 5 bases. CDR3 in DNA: TGTGCCAGCAGCTTGGTGGACAGGGGGCGGGAGACCCAGTACTTC. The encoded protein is CASSLVDRGRETQYF.

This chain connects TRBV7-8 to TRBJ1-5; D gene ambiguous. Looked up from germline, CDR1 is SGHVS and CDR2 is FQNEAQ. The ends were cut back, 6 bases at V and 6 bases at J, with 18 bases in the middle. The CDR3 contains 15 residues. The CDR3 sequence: CASRTGLTEGQPQHF. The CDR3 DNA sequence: TGTGCCAGCAGGACCGGGCTTACCGAGGGTCAGCCCCAGCATTTT.

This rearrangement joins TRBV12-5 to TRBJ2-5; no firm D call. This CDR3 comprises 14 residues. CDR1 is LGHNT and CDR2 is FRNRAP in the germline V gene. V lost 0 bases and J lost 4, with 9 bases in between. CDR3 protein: CASGLVPITETQYF. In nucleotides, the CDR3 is TGTGCTAGTGGTTTGGTACCCATCACAGAGACCCAGTACTTC.

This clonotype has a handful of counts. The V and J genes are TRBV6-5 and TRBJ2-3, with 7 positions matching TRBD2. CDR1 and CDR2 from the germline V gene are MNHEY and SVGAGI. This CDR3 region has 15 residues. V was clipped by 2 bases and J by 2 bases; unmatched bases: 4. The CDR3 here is CASSYTAGLTDTQYF. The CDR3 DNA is TGTGCCAGCAGTTACACAGCGGGGCTCACAGATACGCAGTATTTT.

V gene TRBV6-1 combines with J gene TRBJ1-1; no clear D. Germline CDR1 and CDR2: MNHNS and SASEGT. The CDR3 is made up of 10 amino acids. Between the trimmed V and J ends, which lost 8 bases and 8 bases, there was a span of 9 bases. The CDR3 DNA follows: TGTGCCAGCCGGGAAGTCGAAGCTTTCTTT. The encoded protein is CASREVEAFF.

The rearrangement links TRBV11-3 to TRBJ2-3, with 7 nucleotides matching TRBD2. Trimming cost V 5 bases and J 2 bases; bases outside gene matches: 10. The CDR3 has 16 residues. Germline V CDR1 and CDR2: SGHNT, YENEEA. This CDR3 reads CASSPVVRGITDTQYF. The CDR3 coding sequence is TGTGCCAGCAGCCCCGTTGTGCGGGGGATCACAGATACGCAGTATTTT. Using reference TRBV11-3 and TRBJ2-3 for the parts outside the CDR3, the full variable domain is EAGVVQSPRYKIIEKKQPVAFWCNPISGHNTLYWYLQNLGQGPELLIRYENEEAVDDSQLPKDRFSAERLKGVDSTLKIQPAELGDSAVYLCASSPVVRGITDTQYFGPGTRLTVL.

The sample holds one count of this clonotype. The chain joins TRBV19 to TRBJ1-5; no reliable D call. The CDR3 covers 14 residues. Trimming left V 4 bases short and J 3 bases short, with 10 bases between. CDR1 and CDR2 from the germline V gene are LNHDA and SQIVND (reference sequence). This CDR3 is CASSSAGDNQPQHF. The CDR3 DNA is TGTGCCAGTAGTAGTGCCGGAGACAATCAGCCCCAGCATTTT.

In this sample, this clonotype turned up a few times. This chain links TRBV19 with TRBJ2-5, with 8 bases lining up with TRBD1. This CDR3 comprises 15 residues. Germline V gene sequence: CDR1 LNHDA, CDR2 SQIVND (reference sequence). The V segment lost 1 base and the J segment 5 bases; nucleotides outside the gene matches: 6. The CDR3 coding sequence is TGTGCCAGTAGTATAGGGGCCAGGGGGCTGGAGACCCAGTACTTC. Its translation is CASSIGARGLETQYF. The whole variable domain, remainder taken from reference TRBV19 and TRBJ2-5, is DGGITQSPKYLFRKEGQNVTLSCEQNLNHDAMYWYRQDPGQGLRLIYYSQIVNDFQKGDIAEGYSVSREKKESFPLTVTSAQKNPTAFYLCASSIGARGLETQYFGPGTRLLVL.

The CDR3 protein is CASSLRTGQGNTGELFF. The CDR3 nucleotides read TGTGCCAGCAGCCTAAGAACGGGACAGGGGAACACCGGGGAGCTGTTTTTT. This chain joins TRBV7-9 and TRBJ2-2, with 9 bases that match TRBD1. Germline CDR1 reads SEHNR; CDR2 reads FQNEAQ (reference sequence). This CDR3 contains 17 residues. V lost 5 bases, J lost 1 base, and 8 bases stayed unmatched.

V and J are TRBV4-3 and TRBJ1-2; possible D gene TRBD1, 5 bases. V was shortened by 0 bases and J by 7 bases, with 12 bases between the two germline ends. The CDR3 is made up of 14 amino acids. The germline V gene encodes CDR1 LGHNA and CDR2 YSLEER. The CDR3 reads CASSQDLSGSGYTF. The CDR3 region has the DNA TGCGCCAGCAGCCAAGATCTCTCAGGGTCTGGCTACACCTTC.

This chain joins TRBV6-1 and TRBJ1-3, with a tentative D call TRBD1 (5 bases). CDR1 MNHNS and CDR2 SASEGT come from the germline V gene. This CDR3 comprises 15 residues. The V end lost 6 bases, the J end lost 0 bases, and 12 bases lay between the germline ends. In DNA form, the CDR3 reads TGTGCCAGCAGCCGGGGGGTCGTCTCTGGAAACACCATATATTTT. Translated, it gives CASSRGVVSGNTIYF.

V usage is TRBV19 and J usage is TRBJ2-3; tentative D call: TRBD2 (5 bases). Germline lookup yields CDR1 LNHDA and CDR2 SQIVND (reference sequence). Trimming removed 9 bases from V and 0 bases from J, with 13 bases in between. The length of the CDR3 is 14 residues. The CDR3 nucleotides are TGTGCCAGCAGGACGGACTCTAGCACAGATACGCAGTATTTT. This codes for CASRTDSSTDTQYF.

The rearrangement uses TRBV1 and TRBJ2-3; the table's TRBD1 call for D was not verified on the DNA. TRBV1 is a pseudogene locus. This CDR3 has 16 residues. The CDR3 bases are TGCACCAGCAGCAAAGCCCATGGGGGGAGCACAGATACGCAGTATTTT. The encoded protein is CTSSKAHGGSTDTQYF.